This T cell receptor beta chain was profiled in a study of T-cell reconstitution after alpha-beta-depleted transplantation in children. V was clipped by 6 bases and J by 8 bases; unmatched bases: 12. This CDR3 region has 14 residues. For TCRbeta, the library was prepared with unique molecular identifiers. From the PCR reads, TCRdb called clonotypes with MiXCR, one entry per CDR3 protein. The sample yields about 400,000 distinct CDR3 sequences, 13% seen once. V gene TRBV12-3 or TRBV12-4 combines with J gene TRBJ1-2, with 7 bases lining up with TRBD1. This TCR was recovered from a human donor who donated a stem cell graft to a child with Fanconi anemia. Specimen: PBMCs, collected from the stem cell graft. The CDR3 reads CASSHSQGGGGYTF. CDR3 bases: TGTGCCAGCAGCCATTCGCAGGGGGGAGGCGGCTACACCTTC.